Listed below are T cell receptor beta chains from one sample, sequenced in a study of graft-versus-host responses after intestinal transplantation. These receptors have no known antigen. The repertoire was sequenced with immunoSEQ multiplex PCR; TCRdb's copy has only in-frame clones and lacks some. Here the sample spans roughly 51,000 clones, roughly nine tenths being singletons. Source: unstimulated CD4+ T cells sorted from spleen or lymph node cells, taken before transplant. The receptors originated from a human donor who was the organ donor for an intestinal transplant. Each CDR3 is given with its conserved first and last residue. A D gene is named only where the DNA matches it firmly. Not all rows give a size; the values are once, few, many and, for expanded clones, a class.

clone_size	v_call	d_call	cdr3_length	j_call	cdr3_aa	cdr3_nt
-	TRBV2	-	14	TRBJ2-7	CASSYLGQTYEQYF	TGTGCCAGCAGTTACTTAGGACAGACCTACGAGCAGTACTTC
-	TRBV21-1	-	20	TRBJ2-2	CASSKVPRTSGRAGTGELFF	TGTGCCAGCAGCAAAGTCCCTAGGACTAGCGGGAGGGCCGGCACCGGGGAGCTGTTTTTT
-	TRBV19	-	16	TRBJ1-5	CASSDSSGPSDQPQHF	TGTGCCAGTAGTGACTCCTCCGGCCCCTCGGATCAGCCCCAGCATTTT
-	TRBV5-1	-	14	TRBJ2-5	CASSLLGRAETQYF	TGCGCCAGCAGCTTGTTGGGCAGGGCAGAGACCCAGTACTTC
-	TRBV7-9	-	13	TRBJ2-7	CASSLGQVGEQYF	TGTGCCAGCAGCTTAGGACAGGTCGGCGAGCAGTACTTC
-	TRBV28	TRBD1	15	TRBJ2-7	CASSNTGATSYEQYF	TGTGCCAGCAGCAATACAGGGGCGACGTCCTACGAGCAGTACTTC
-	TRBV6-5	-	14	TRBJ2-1	CASSYARGAREQFF	TGTGCCAGCAGTTACGCCCGGGGGGCACGTGAGCAGTTCTTC
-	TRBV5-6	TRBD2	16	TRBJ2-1	CASSPITSATYNEQFF	TGTGCCAGCAGCCCGATTACTAGCGCCACCTACAATGAGCAGTTCTTC
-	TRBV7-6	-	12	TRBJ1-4	CASSLVEEKLFF	TGTGCCAGCAGCTTAGTAGAAGAAAAACTGTTTTTT
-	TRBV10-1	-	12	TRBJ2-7	CASSESLGEQYF	TGCGCCAGCAGTGAGTCGCTAGGCGAGCAGTACTTC
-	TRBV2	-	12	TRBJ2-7	CARRTPSYEQYF	TGTGCCAGAAGGACACCTTCCTACGAGCAGTACTTC
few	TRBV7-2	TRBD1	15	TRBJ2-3	CASSTTGQGPDTQYF	TGTGCCAGCAGCACAACGGGACAGGGCCCAGATACGCAGTATTTT
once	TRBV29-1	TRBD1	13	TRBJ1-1	CSVRQGANTEAFF	TGCAGCGTCCGACAGGGGGCGAACACTGAAGCTTTCTTT
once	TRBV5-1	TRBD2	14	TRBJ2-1	CASSLGGGSDEQFF	TGCGCCAGCAGCTTGGGGGGCGGGAGCGATGAGCAGTTCTTC
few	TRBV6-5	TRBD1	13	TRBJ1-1	CASSRQGYTEAFF	TGTGCCAGCAGTCGACAGGGCTACACTGAAGCTTTCTTT